The 20 T cell receptor beta chains reported below all come from one sample, sequenced in a study of CD8+CD57+ T cells in acquired aplastic anemia. Genomic DNA, serving as template, underwent TCR beta VDJ and CDR3 profiling. TCRdb ran MiXCR on the reads and lists one entry per CDR3 protein. The sample lists 150,000 to 200,000 distinct CDR3 sequences; around 45% were seen once. Source material: sorted CD4+, CD8+, or CD8+CD57+ T cells (not recorded which) from PBMCs. Receptors were obtained from a human donor in good health.

This clonotype was counted a single time. The chain couples TRBV5-1 to TRBJ2-3; 9 nucleotides align to TRBD2. The CDR3 runs to 16 residues. V was clipped by 4 bases and J by 2 bases; unmatched bases: 8. The germline gives CDR1 SGHRS, CDR2 YFSETQ. The CDR3 nucleotides are TGCGCCAGCAGCCCACAACCTAGCGGGGCCACAGATACGCAGTATTTT. It codes for CASSPQPSGATDTQYF. The full variable domain, with the rest looked up from reference TRBV5-1 and TRBJ2-3, is KAGVTQTPRYLIKTRGQQVTLSCSPISGHRSVSWYQQTPGQGLQFLFEYFSETQRNKGNFPGRFSGRQFSNSRSEMNVSTLELGDSALYLCASSPQPSGATDTQYFGPGTRLTVL.

Of note for this clonotype: This sequence may be a read error, since a much larger clone differs from it by one base. The chain recombines TRBV6-4 with TRBJ2-3, with 7 bases aligning to TRBD2. Germline V gene lookup returns CDR1 MRHNA and CDR2 SNTAGT. The CDR3 is made up of 16 amino acids. The CDR3 DNA sequence: TGTGCCGGCAGTGACTTTCTAGCGGCTAGCACAGATACGCAGTATTTT. Amino acids: CAGSDFLAASTDTQYF.

This clonotype was picked up many times. In DNA, the CDR3 is TGTGCCAGTATCGCCGTGGGCAGGGGCGCCTACAATGAGCAGTTCTTC. It codes for CASIAVGRGAYNEQFF. J is TRBJ2-1 and V is TRBV19, with a weak D call TRBD1 (6 bases). The length of the CDR3 is 16 residues. CDR1 and CDR2 from the germline V gene are LNHDA and SQIVND (reference sequence). Trimming shortened V by 7 bases and J by 2 bases, and 18 bases separated the two germline ends.

V usage is TRBV18 and J usage is TRBJ2-7, with a weak D call TRBD1 (6 bases). V lost 0 bases to trimming and J lost 1 base, with 16 bases between them. The germline CDR1 and CDR2 sequences are KGHSH and LQKENI. The CDR3 loop spans 17 amino acids. In DNA form, the CDR3 reads TGTGCCAGCTCACCACCGACGGTGGGGGCGCGGTCCTACGAGCAGTACTTC. Encoded protein: CASSPPTVGARSYEQYF.

This clonotype was recorded at least ten times. The rearrangement links TRBV20-1 to TRBJ1-2; the match to TRBD1 covers 8 bases. CDR1 and CDR2 (germline): DFQATT, SNEGSKA (reference sequence). With 1 base clipped from V and 8 bases from J, the junction kept 15 bases outside the gene matches. The CDR3 runs to 16 residues. The CDR3 reads CSARGGQTPQGAGYTF. CDR3 in DNA: TGCAGTGCTAGAGGGGGGCAGACCCCCCAGGGGGCCGGCTACACCTTC.

This chain connects TRBV7-9 to TRBJ1-2, with 8 bases matching TRBD1. The CDR3 extends over 14 amino acids. The V and J ends lost 6 bases and 4 bases, in that order; junction bases with no gene match: 7. Looked up from germline, CDR1 is SEHNR and CDR2 is FQNEAQ (reference sequence). The CDR3, as DNA: TGTGCCAGCAGTTACTCCGGACAGGGCTATGGCTACACCTTC. Amino acid sequence: CASSYSGQGYGYTF.

This clonotype was seen ten or more times. V usage is TRBV15 and J usage is TRBJ1-1; 11 bases are shared with TRBD1. CDR3 size: 15 residues. V shed 7 bases, J shed 4 bases, and the junction held 8 bases outside the gene matches. Germline V gives CDR1 LNHNV, CDR2 YYDKDF (reference sequence). CDR3 sequence (DNA): TGTGCCACCACCCAGTCCGGGACAGGGGGCACTGAAGCTTTCTTT. It codes for CATTQSGTGGTEAFF.

This chain links TRBV19 with TRBJ2-5; TRBD2 matches at 14 bases. Per germline, CDR1 LNHDA and CDR2 SQIVND (reference sequence). There are 15 residues in the CDR3. V lost 6 bases and J lost 5; bases outside the gene matches: 5. The CDR3 DNA reads TGTGCCAGTAGCTCGACTAGCGGGGGGGTCGAGACCCAGTACTTC. As protein: CASSSTSGGVETQYF.

This chain joins TRBV5-1 and TRBJ2-6; D gene ambiguous. Germline CDR1 reads SGHRS; CDR2 reads YFSETQ. The length of the CDR3 is 15 residues. V lost 1 base and J 0 bases, leaving 5 bases between the germline ends. CDR3: CASSLTVSGANVLTF. In DNA, the CDR3 is TGCGCCAGCAGCTTGACAGTCTCTGGGGCCAACGTCCTGACTTTC.

This clonotype was seen many times. The rearrangement uses TRBV12-3 or TRBV12-4 and TRBJ2-7, with 7 bases lining up with TRBD1. The CDR3 sequence is 14 residues long. J gave up 3 bases and V 5 bases, and 7 bases lay outside the gene matches. CDR3 amino acids: CASSPTGKGYEQYF. CDR3 coding DNA: TGTGCCAGCAGTCCGACAGGGAAGGGCTACGAGCAGTACTTC.

This clonotype showed up many times. The chain couples TRBV7-9 to TRBJ2-5, with a tentative D call TRBD1 (5 bases). The germline V and J ends were trimmed by 10 bases and 5 bases, with 17 bases remaining between them. Per the germline V gene, CDR1 is SEHNR and CDR2 is FQNEAQ (reference sequence). The CDR3 sequence is 13 residues long. The CDR3 loop reads CAINRQPRETQYF. DNA of the CDR3: TGTGCCATAAATAGACAGCCCCGGGAGACCCAGTACTTC.

This clonotype was counted a few times. V usage is TRBV27 and J usage is TRBJ2-2; 7 bases agree with TRBD1. The CDR3 has 16 amino acids. Germline V gives CDR1 MNHEY, CDR2 SMNVEV (reference sequence). Trimming at V came to 4 bases and at J to 7 bases, leaving 12 bases not matched to a gene. The CDR3 protein is CASSSTGTVRVGELFF. The CDR3 DNA reads TGTGCCAGCAGTTCTACTGGGACAGTCCGGGTCGGGGAGCTGTTTTTT.

The genes are TRBV30 and TRBJ2-2; D not resolved. V lost 1 base and J 7 bases, leaving 4 bases between the germline ends. Germline lookup yields CDR1 GTSNPN and CDR2 SVGIG (reference sequence). This CDR3 contains 11 residues. The CDR3 is CAWSGDGELFF. DNA for the CDR3: TGTGCCTGGAGTGGAGACGGGGAGCTGTTTTTT. Using reference TRBV30 and TRBJ2-2 for the parts outside the CDR3, the full variable domain is SQTIHQWPATLVQPVGSPLSLECTVEGTSNPNLYWYRQAAGRGLQLLFYSVGIGQISSEVPQNLSASRPQDRQFILSSKKLLLSDSGFYLCAWSGDGELFFGEGSRLTVL.

This chain links TRBV11-2 with TRBJ1-6, with 10 bases lining up with TRBD1. This CDR3 has 16 amino acids. V lost 0 bases to trimming and J lost 10 bases; unmatched junction nucleotides: 6. The germline gives CDR1 SGHAT, CDR2 FQNNGV. CDR3 protein: CASSLESGTGVSPLHF. Here the CDR3 DNA reads TGTGCCAGCAGCTTAGAATCGGGGACAGGGGTGTCACCCCTCCACTTT.

This clonotype was counted at least ten times. The chain employs TRBV2 and TRBJ2-3; no clear D gene. The CDR3 spans 13 residues. Germline-derived CDR1 and CDR2 are SNHLY and FYNNEI. Trimming removed 2 bases from V and 9 bases from J, with 12 bases in between. CDR3 protein: CASSELWSGTQYF. Here the CDR3 DNA reads TGTGCCAGCAGTGAACTTTGGTCCGGGACGCAGTATTTT.

This clonotype occurred a few times. A much bigger clone sits one base away, suggesting this may be a read error. The rearrangement joins TRBV7-9 to TRBJ1-6; no firm D call. The V and J ends lost 7 bases and 4 bases respectively, with 11 bases between them. From germline, CDR1 is SEHNR and CDR2 FQNEAQ (reference sequence). The CDR3 sequence is 14 residues long. Written as DNA, the CDR3 is TGTGCCAGCAATTTAGACATTTATAATTCACCCCTCCACTTT. Translation gives CASNLDIYNSPLHF. Combining the CDR3 with reference TRBV7-9 and TRBJ1-6 gives the whole variable domain DTGVSQNPRHKITKRGQNVTFRCDPISEHNRLYWYRQTLGQGPEFLTYFQNEAQLEKSRLLSDRFSAERPKGSFSTLEIQRTEQGDSAMYLCASNLDIYNSPLHFGNGTRLTVT.

At least ten counts were recorded for this clonotype. This sequence joins TRBV11-2 and TRBJ2-7; D is perhaps TRBD1 (5 bases). The CDR3 is 17 residues long. Germline V gene lookup returns CDR1 SGHAT and CDR2 FQNNGV. The V end was cut by 2 bases, the J end by 1 base, with 18 bases between. The CDR3: CASSLLLGRKGSYEQYF. The CDR3 region has the DNA TGTGCCAGCAGCTTATTATTGGGCAGAAAGGGGTCCTACGAGCAGTACTTC.

The chain has TRBV24-1 and TRBJ2-1, with D uncertain. CDR1 and CDR2 (germline): KGHDR, SFDVKD. Trimming left V 7 bases short and J 0 bases short, with 9 bases between. The CDR3 consists of 14 residues. The CDR3: CATSAPSSYNEQFF. The CDR3, as DNA: TGTGCCACCAGCGCCCCTAGCTCCTACAATGAGCAGTTCTTC.

The chain joins TRBV27 to TRBJ2-7; D possibly uses TRBD1 or TRBD2 (7 bases each). Germline V CDR1 and CDR2: MNHEY, SMNVEV (reference sequence). The V and J ends lost 4 bases and 1 base respectively, with 17 bases between them. The CDR3 contains 16 residues. CDR3 residues: CASSSQGEGRSYEQYF. CDR3 nucleotides: TGTGCCAGCAGTTCCCAGGGGGAGGGCCGGTCCTACGAGCAGTACTTC.

The sample holds a few counts of this clonotype. The chain couples TRBV2 to TRBJ1-2, with D uncertain. The CDR3 is 11 residues long. V gave up 2 bases and J gave up 13 bases, with 11 bases separating them. The germline V gene has CDR1 SNHLY and CDR2 FYNNEI. The CDR3 reads CASSESVAATF. The CDR3 bases are TGTGCCAGCAGTGAATCGGTGGCAGCCACCTTC.